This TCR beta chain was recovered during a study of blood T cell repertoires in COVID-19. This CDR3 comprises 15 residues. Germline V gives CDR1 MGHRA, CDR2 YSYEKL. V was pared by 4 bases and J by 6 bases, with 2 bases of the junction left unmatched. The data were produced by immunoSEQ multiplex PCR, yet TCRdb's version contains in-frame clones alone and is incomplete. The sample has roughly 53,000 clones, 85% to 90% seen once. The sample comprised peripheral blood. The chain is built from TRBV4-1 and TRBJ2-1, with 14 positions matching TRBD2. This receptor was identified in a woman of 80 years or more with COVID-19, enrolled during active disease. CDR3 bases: TGCGCCAGCAGCCTGGGACTAGCGGGAGTCAATGAGCAGTTCTTC. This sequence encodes CASSLGLAGVNEQFF.